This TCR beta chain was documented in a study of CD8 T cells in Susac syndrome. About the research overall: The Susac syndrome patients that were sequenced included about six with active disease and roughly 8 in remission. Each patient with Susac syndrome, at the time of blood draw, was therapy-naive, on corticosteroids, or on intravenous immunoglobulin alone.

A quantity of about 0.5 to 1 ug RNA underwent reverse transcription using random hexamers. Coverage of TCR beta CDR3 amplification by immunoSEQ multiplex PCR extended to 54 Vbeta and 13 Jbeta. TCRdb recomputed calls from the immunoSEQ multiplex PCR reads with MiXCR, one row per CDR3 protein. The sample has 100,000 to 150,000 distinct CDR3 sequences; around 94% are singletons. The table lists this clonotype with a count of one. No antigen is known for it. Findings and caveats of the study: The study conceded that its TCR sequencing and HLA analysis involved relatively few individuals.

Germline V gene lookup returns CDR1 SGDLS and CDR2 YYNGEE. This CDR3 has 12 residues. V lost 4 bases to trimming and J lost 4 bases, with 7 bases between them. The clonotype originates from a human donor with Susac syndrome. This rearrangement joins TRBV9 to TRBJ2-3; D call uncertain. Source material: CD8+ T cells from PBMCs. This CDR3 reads CASSLPPDTQYF. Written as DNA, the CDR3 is TGTGCCAGCAGCCTCCCCCCAGATACGCAGTATTTT.